This TCR beta chain was identified in a study of blood T cells in healthy people across ages. Study outcomes and limitations: Higher diversity and more naive CD4+ cells were features of long-lived donors, compared to aged donors. Per-million-T-cell TCR beta diversity fell roughly linearly with age.

This clonotype showed up just once. What it recognizes is unknown. A second PCR of about 6 to 12 cycles used a sample-barcoded 5' primer and a J-beta primer mix. TCRdb fed the 5' RACE reads into MiXCR, producing one record per CDR3 protein. Here the sample spans about 1.7 million distinct CDR3 sequences, 28% being singletons. A minimum of 5 micrograms of total RNA was extracted per sample. Germline CDR1 reads KGHSH; CDR2 reads LQKENI. With V trimmed by 3 bases and J by 10 bases, 8 bases remained unmatched. The CDR3 consists of 13 residues. The V and J genes are TRBV18 and TRBJ1-1; 7 bases fit TRBD1. Sequencing was carried out using blood. The sequence came from a woman younger than 45 in good health. The CDR3 sequence is CASSPDRERGAFF. The CDR3 nucleotides are TGTGCCAGCTCACCCGACAGGGAAAGGGGAGCTTTCTTT. Using reference TRBV18 and TRBJ1-1 for the parts outside the CDR3, the full variable domain is NAGVMQNPRHLVRRRGQEARLRCSPMKGHSHVYWYRQLPEEGLKFMVYLQKENIIDESGMPKERFSAEFPKEGPSILRIQQVVRGDSAAYFCASSPDRERGAFFGQGTRLTVV.